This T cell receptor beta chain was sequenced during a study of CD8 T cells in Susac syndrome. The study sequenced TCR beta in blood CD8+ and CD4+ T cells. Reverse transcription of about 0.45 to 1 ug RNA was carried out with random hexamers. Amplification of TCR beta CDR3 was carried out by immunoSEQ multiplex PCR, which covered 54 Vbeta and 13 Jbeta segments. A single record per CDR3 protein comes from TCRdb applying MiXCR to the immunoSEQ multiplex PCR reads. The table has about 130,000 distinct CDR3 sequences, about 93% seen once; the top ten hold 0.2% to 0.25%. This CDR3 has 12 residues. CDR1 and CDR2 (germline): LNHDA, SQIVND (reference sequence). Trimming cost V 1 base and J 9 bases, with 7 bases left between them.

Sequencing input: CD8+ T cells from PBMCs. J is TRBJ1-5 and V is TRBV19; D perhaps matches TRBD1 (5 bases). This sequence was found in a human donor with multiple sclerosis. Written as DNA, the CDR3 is TGTGCCAGTAGTATAGGGGGACGGCCCCAGCATTTT. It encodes CASSIGGRPQHF. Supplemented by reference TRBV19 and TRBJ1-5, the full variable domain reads DGGITQSPKYLFRKEGQNVTLSCEQNLNHDAMYWYRQDPGQGLRLIYYSQIVNDFQKGDIAEGYSVSREKKESFPLTVTSAQKNPTAFYLCASSIGGRPQHFGDGTRLSIL.